Listed here are 10 T cell receptor beta chains from one sample, sequenced in a study of cytomegalovirus exposure and HLA in healthy donors. With 60 Vbeta and 13 Jbeta primers, the PCR was carried out. Clones were read by immunoSEQ multiplex PCR, and TCRdb kept only the in-frame ones, dropping some. Seen here are some 32,000 clones, about 87% observed once, and the top ten hold around 2.5%. The sample consisted of PBMCs. The receptor source for this set is a boy younger than 18 in good health and CMV-seronegative.

V and J are TRBV7-9 and TRBJ2-2, with 11 positions matching TRBD1. In germline, CDR1 is SEHNR, CDR2 FQNEAQ (reference sequence). The junction had 6 bases not matched to a gene; V was cut back by 6 bases and J by 3 bases. The CDR3 consists of 16 residues. The CDR3 DNA reads as TGTGCCAGCAGGAGCCGGACAGGGGGCTACACCGGGGAGCTGTTTTTT. Translation: CASRSRTGGYTGELFF.

V is TRBV6-1 and J is TRBJ1-3, with D unclear. Germline values: CDR1 MNHNS, CDR2 SASEGT. The CDR3 is 14 amino acids. Trimming left V 7 bases short and J 0 bases short, with 10 bases between. CDR3 loop: CASNPRDSGNTIYF. In nucleotides, the CDR3 is TGTGCCAGCAATCCCCGGGACTCTGGAAACACCATATATTTT.

This sequence joins TRBV30 and TRBJ1-3; perhaps TRBD1 as D (5 bases). Germline lookup yields CDR1 GTSNPN and CDR2 SVGIG (reference sequence). Trimming pared 3 bases from V and 7 bases from J, leaving 16 bases between. The CDR3 has 14 residues. CDR3 loop: CAWRANRFRNTIYF. The CDR3 nucleotides read TGTGCCTGGAGGGCCAACAGGTTTAGGAACACCATATATTTT.

This chain connects TRBV5-4 to TRBJ1-4; 7 bases are shared with TRBD1. This CDR3 spans 14 amino acids. Germline V gives CDR1 SGHNT, CDR2 YYREEE (reference sequence). V trimming: 3 bases; J trimming: 8 bases; junction bases outside the gene matches: 7. CDR3 sequence reads: CASSSTGSREKLFF. CDR3 sequence (DNA): TGTGCCAGCAGCTCGACAGGGTCAAGGGAAAAACTGTTTTTT.

The CDR3 is CASSLGLANGYTF. As DNA, the CDR3 is TGTGCCAGCAGCCTGGGACTCGCCAATGGCTACACCTTC. This chain joins TRBV11-1 and TRBJ1-2, with D possibly matching TRBD1 (5 bases). Germline CDR1 reads SGHAT; CDR2 reads FQDESV (reference sequence). V was trimmed by 5 bases and J by 6 bases, leaving 13 bases between them. This CDR3 contains 13 residues.

The chain couples TRBV28 to TRBJ1-2; weak D call: TRBD1 (6 bases). V shed 10 bases and J shed 5 bases, with 23 bases lying between them. This CDR3 has 15 residues. Germline V CDR1 and CDR2: MDHEN, SYDVKM. The CDR3 DNA is TGTGCCACCCCTGGTTTGTCAGGGGCGACTTATGGCTACACCTTC. It translates to CATPGLSGATYGYTF.

The chain carries TRBV2 and TRBJ2-1, with TRBD1 matching 10 bases. Trimming removed 7 bases from V and 8 bases from J; junction bases left unmatched: 8. CDR1 and CDR2 from the germline V gene are SNHLY and FYNNEI. CDR3 length equals 14 residues. The CDR3 loop is CASTTTGGWDEQFF. The DNA of the CDR3 is TGTGCCAGCACCACGACAGGGGGCTGGGATGAGCAGTTCTTC.

The V call is TRBV4-3, the J call TRBJ1-6, with 7 positions matching TRBD1. V shed 4 bases and J 6 bases; nucleotides not matched to a gene: 9. Looked up from germline, CDR1 is LGHNA and CDR2 is YSLEER. The CDR3 extends over 16 amino acids. CDR3 sequence (DNA): TGCGCCAGCAGCCGGGACAGTAACACCATTAATTCACCCCTCCACTTT. This gives the protein CASSRDSNTINSPLHF.

The chain couples TRBV5-1 to TRBJ1-1, with 7 bases matching TRBD1. V shed 3 bases and J 10 bases; nucleotides not matched to a gene: 9. The CDR3 runs 13 residues. Germline V gene sequence: CDR1 SGHRS, CDR2 YFSETQ. In DNA, the CDR3 is TGCGCCAGCAGCTGGGGAACAGGGGACGTAGCTTTCTTT. Amino acids: CASSWGTGDVAFF. Combining the CDR3 with reference TRBV5-1 and TRBJ1-1 gives the whole variable domain KAGVTQTPRYLIKTRGQQVTLSCSPISGHRSVSWYQQTPGQGLQFLFEYFSETQRNKGNFPGRFSGRQFSNSRSEMNVSTLELGDSALYLCASSWGTGDVAFFGQGTRLTVV.

This clone is a singleton in its sample. The V and J genes are TRBV5-4 and TRBJ2-1; no clear D. Trimming left V 0 bases short and J 8 bases short, with 9 bases between. Germline V lookup: CDR1 SGHNT, CDR2 YYREEE (reference sequence). This CDR3 is built from 13 residues. The CDR3 bases are TGTGCCAGCAGCTTGGGGTCCGCGGATGAGCAGTTCTTC. Its translation: CASSLGSADEQFF.